This entry concerns a single T cell receptor (beta chain). Germline values: CDR1 LNHDA, CDR2 SQIVND (reference sequence). CDR3 length equals 14 residues. The junction had 8 bases not matched to a gene; V was cut back by 5 bases and J by 7 bases. This sample was taken from a study of blood T cell repertoires in COVID-19. The wider study: Sites across the United States, Italy and Spain contributed samples from acute and convalescent COVID-19.

Source study methods: For nucleated cells, counts were estimated from reference gene primer amplification. The assay was immunoSEQ multiplex PCR, and TCRdb's table has in-frame clones only and misses some. The V and J calls and the clone size are those of that table, but D and trimming were determined from the DNA. The sample has over 150,000 clones; 90% are singletons. The sequence came from a man between 50 and 59 years old with acute or convalescent COVID-19. The chain recombines TRBV19 with TRBJ2-1, with 7 nucleotides matching TRBD1. What was sequenced was peripheral blood. The CDR3 sequence is CASSPGTEQNEQFF. CDR3 in DNA: TGTGCCAGTAGTCCCGGGACAGAGCAAAATGAGCAGTTCTTC.